Presented here are 5 T cell receptor beta chains from one specimen sequenced in a study of cytomegalovirus exposure and HLA in healthy donors. Primers for the PCR totalled 60 Vbeta and 13 Jbeta. Profiling relied on immunoSEQ multiplex PCR, and the TCRdb table lists in-frame clones only, not all of them. This sample yields about 100,000 clones, of which 83% are seen a single time; around 2.6% belongs to the top ten. Sequences were obtained from PBMCs. Receptors originate from a man aged 35-49 years in good health and CMV-seronegative.

The chain combines TRBV7-8 with TRBJ2-5, with TRBD1 matching 8 bases. The J call may be wrong; the DNA end is better matched by TRBJ2-7. CDR3 length: 15 residues. Germline loops: CDR1 SGHVS, CDR2 FQNEAQ. The CDR3 DNA reads TGTGCCAGCAGCTTTCAGGGGGCGGAACGCTACGAGCAGTACTTC. Its translation is CASSFQGAERYEQYF.

The CDR3 nucleotides are TGCGCCAGCAGCCCCCCAGCGGGGTTCGACGAGCAGTACTTC. It encodes CASSPPAGFDEQYF. The chain carries TRBV5-1 and TRBJ2-7; 7 bases map to TRBD2. CDR1 and CDR2 (germline): SGHRS, YFSETQ. The CDR3 consists of 14 residues. With V trimmed by 4 bases and J by 5 bases, 9 bases remained unmatched. Looking up the rest from reference TRBV5-1 and TRBJ2-7 gives the full variable domain: KAGVTQTPRYLIKTRGQQVTLSCSPISGHRSVSWYQQTPGQGLQFLFEYFSETQRNKGNFPGRFSGRQFSNSRSEMNVSTLELGDSALYLCASSPPAGFDEQYFGPGTRLTVT.

The chain uses TRBV19 and TRBJ1-6; D may be TRBD1 (6 bases). The germline V and J ends were trimmed by 2 bases and 4 bases, with 18 bases remaining between them. The CDR3 sequence is 18 residues long. Germline CDR1 reads LNHDA; CDR2 reads SQIVND (reference sequence). CDR3 bases: TGTGCCAGTAGTATAATCTCCGGGACAACTAGTTATAATTCACCCCTCCACTTT. It is translated as CASSIISGTTSYNSPLHF.

This clone was detected once. Other DNA sequences in this specimen translate into the identical CDR3. Here the CDR3 reads CASSPDRSGANVLTF. The CDR3 DNA is TGTGCCAGCAGTCCAGACAGGTCTGGGGCCAACGTCCTGACTTTC. This chain connects TRBV6-4 to TRBJ2-6, with D possibly being TRBD1 (6 bases). CDR1 and CDR2 from the germline V gene are MRHNA and SNTAGT. The CDR3 is 15 residues long. V was pared by 5 bases and J by 1 base, with 9 bases between.

The chain uses TRBV6-5 and TRBJ1-2, with D unresolved. Germline CDR1 reads MNHEY; CDR2 reads SVGAGI. The germline V and J ends were trimmed by 4 bases and 8 bases, with 14 bases remaining between them. The CDR3 loop spans 13 amino acids. CDR3 in DNA: TGTGCCAGCAGTTTCGGCAGGCTCGGAGGCTACACCTTC. Residues: CASSFGRLGGYTF.